This entry features one TCR beta chain sequence. Its antigen is currently unknown. Researchers took RNA transcripts and amplified TCR beta CDR3 regions from them. First-round RT-PCR employed HTBI primers, with a second-round multiplex PCR after it. One entry per CDR3 protein results from TCRdb running MiXCR on the multiplex PCR reads. The sample has hundreds of thousands of distinct CDR3 sequences, around 42% seen once; the top ten hold less than 50%. V was clipped by 3 bases and J by 2 bases, with 10 bases between them. This CDR3 spans 13 amino acids. CDR1 and CDR2 (germline): DFQATT, SNEGSKA (reference sequence). This specimen comes from a study of Graves' ophthalmopathy and Graves' hyperthyroidism. Study as a whole: The collection of peripheral blood took place at initial diagnosis, before any treatment. Findings of the study overall: Most expanded clonotypes in thyroid above 0.001 frequency also showed up in blood.

Orbital computed tomography and thyroid ultrasound, along with TRAb, serum thyroxine and clinical symptoms, underpinned diagnosis. This clonotype was sampled from an adult man with Graves' ophthalmopathy. The specimen sequenced was peripheral blood. The chain couples TRBV20-1 to TRBJ2-5; tentative D call: TRBD1 (6 bases). This CDR3 reads CSASLRGQETQYF. The CDR3 DNA is TGCAGTGCTAGTTTGAGGGGGCAAGAGACCCAGTACTTC.